Sequencing of this T cell receptor beta chain was carried out in a study of T cell responses to AZD1222 COVID-19 vaccine. Looking at the study overall: It was second doses at about 4 or about 12 weeks that were pooled.

Study results and caveats: Donor demographics were predominantly white British with a female majority; clonal diversity may be underestimated. Across spike, vaccine-associated CD4 TCRs were found, dominant at 160-218 and 743-854. There were repertoire samples only from the period after the peak T cell response.

Trimming stripped 4 bases from V and 6 bases from J, with 27 bases between. This CDR3 has 19 amino acids. Germline values: CDR1 MGHRA, CDR2 YSYEKL. Generated by immunoSEQ multiplex PCR, the TCRdb table keeps only in-frame clones and is missing some. Of about 150,000 clones in the sample, roughly 94% were seen once. With respect to this clone: Its target is unknown.

The sequence came from an adult in good health. The sequences come from peripheral blood, collected on day 0 of AZD1222 vaccination. This chain connects TRBV4-1 to TRBJ2-2, with D possibly matching TRBD2 (5 bases). This chain's CDR3 is CASSLKIRGKLQKPGELFF. The CDR3 bases are TGCGCCAGCAGCCTCAAGATAAGAGGGAAACTACAAAAACCCGGGGAGCTGTTTTTT.